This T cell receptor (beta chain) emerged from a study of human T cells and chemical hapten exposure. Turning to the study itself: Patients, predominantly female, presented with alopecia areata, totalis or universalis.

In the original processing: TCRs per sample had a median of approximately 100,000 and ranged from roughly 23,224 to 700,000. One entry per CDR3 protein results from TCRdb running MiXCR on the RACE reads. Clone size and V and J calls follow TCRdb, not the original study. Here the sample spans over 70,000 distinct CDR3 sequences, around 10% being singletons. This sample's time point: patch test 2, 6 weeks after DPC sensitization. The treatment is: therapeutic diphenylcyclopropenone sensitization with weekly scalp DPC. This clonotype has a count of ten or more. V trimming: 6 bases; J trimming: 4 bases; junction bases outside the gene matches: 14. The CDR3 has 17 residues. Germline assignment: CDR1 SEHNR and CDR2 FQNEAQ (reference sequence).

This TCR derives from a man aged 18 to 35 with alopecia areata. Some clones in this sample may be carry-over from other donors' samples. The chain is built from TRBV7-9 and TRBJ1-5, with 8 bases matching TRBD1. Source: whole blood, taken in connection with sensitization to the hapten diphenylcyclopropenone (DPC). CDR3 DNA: TGTGCCAGCAGTCGTAGTGGAGGACAGGGTAAGAATCAGCCCCAGCATTTT. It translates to CASSRSGGQGKNQPQHF.